The 25 T cell receptor beta chains reported below all come from one sample, sequenced in a study of shared clonotypes between healthy human individuals. It was CD45RO-negative cells, positively selected for CCR7, that made up naive CD8 cells, with terminally differentiated effector memory CD45RA+ cells excluded. Clones were sequenced by immunoSEQ multiplex PCR, and TCRdb holds only the in-frame ones, with some missing. The table includes about 2 million clones, over 85% detected once. The sequenced sample was naive CD8+ T cells sorted from blood. The receptors stem from a man aged 18 to 30 in good health.

The chain's CDR3 is CASSAGGYEQYF. The CDR3 DNA reads TGTGCCAGCAGCGCGGGAGGGTACGAGCAGTACTTC. This chain connects TRBV6-5 to TRBJ2-7, with 9 positions matching TRBD2. CDR3 size: 12 residues. CDR1 is MNHEY, CDR2 SVGAGI, per germline. Trimming took 6 bases from V and 4 from J; bases not matched to a gene: 1.

This clone has just a few counts. V is TRBV9 and J is TRBJ1-6; TRBD1 agrees at 8 bases. The germline V gene encodes CDR1 SGDLS and CDR2 YYNGEE. This CDR3 comprises 15 residues. V lost 4 bases and J lost 0; bases outside the gene matches: 0. Here the CDR3 reads CASSTGGSYNSPLHF. In nucleotides, the CDR3 is TGTGCCAGCAGCACAGGGGGCTCCTATAATTCACCCCTCCACTTT.

Notes on this clone: Distinct nucleotide sequences in the sample also encode this CDR3. CDR3 sequence (DNA): TGTGCCAGCAGCGCGGGACTACAAGAGACCCAGTACTTC. Protein product: CASSAGLQETQYF. V and J are TRBV9 and TRBJ2-5; 7 nucleotides match TRBD2. Germline CDR1 reads SGDLS; CDR2 reads YYNGEE. This CDR3 has 13 amino acids. V lost 3 bases to trimming and J lost 2 bases; unmatched junction nucleotides: 1.

V usage is TRBV4-1 and J usage is TRBJ1-4; D is unclear. There are 16 residues in the CDR3. CDR1 and CDR2 from the germline V gene are MGHRA and YSYEKL. Trimming stripped 3 bases from V and 0 bases from J, with 11 bases between. The CDR3 loop is CASSQFLGPTNEKLFF. The CDR3 DNA sequence: TGCGCCAGCAGCCAGTTCTTGGGCCCAACTAATGAAAAACTGTTTTTT.

A word on this clone: This same CDR3 is encoded by further DNA sequences in the sample. The chain uses TRBV5-1 and TRBJ2-7; the match to TRBD1 covers 8 bases. The CDR3 runs to 14 residues. Germline trimming cut 3 bases from V and 0 bases from J; bases unmatched to any gene: 2. Germline assignment: CDR1 SGHRS and CDR2 YFSETQ. CDR3 sequence reads: CASSSDRDSYEQYF. The CDR3 DNA sequence: TGCGCCAGCAGCTCGGACAGGGACTCCTACGAGCAGTACTTC.

The chain has TRBV12-5 and TRBJ1-2, with a tentative D call TRBD1 (5 bases). CDR1 is LGHNT and CDR2 is FRNRAP in the germline V gene. The germline V and J ends were trimmed by 5 bases and 4 bases, with 17 bases remaining between them. The CDR3 runs to 15 residues. The CDR3 DNA sequence: TGTGCTAGTGGTCCCTTCGGGGGAGTCGTCTATGGCTACACCTTC. It encodes CASGPFGGVVYGYTF.

The chain recombines TRBV27 with TRBJ1-2; D gene uncertain. Germline CDR1 MNHEY, CDR2 SMNVEV (reference sequence). This CDR3 is 15 amino acids long. V was pared by 6 bases and J by 5 bases, with 19 bases between. The DNA of the CDR3 is TGTGCCAGCAGCCTAAACCTTAATGAACATTATGGCTACACCTTC. It encodes CASSLNLNEHYGYTF.

The V gene is TRBV5-4, the J gene TRBJ2-5; D gene uncertain. V was clipped by 5 bases and J by 2 bases, with 10 bases between them. Germline CDR1 SGHNT, CDR2 YYREEE (reference sequence). CDR3 size: 13 residues. In DNA form, the CDR3 reads TGTGCCAGCAGGCTAGACATACAAGAGACCCAGTACTTC. This encodes CASRLDIQETQYF.

In regard to this clone: The junction and the germline gene differ at one end; a read error may be behind it. The V call is TRBV7-9, the J call TRBJ1-1; no definite D call. The V gene's germline CDR1 is SEHNR and CDR2 FQNEAQ (reference sequence). This CDR3 has 14 amino acids. The CDR3 nucleotides read TGTACCAGCAGCTTAGCCCTGGCGAGCACTGAAGCTTTCTTT. Amino acids: CTSSLALASTEAFF.

This clone has just one count. The rearrangement links TRBV11-2 to TRBJ2-7, with 7 bases that match TRBD1. CDR3 length: 13 residues. V trimming: 5 bases; J trimming: 3 bases; junction bases outside the gene matches: 4. CDR1 SGHAT and CDR2 FQNNGV come from the germline V gene. DNA of the CDR3: TGTGCCAGCAGCACAGGGGCAAACTACGAGCAGTACTTC. It specifies CASSTGANYEQYF.

The count of this clone is one. The chain combines TRBV9 with TRBJ2-7; D tentatively fits TRBD1 or TRBD2 (6 bases each). Looked up from germline, CDR1 is SGDLS and CDR2 is YYNGEE. The CDR3 totals 15 residues. The V end was cut by 0 bases, the J end by 3 bases, with 13 bases between. The CDR3: CASSVARGPIYEQYF. The CDR3 DNA sequence: TGTGCCAGCAGCGTAGCTCGGGGGCCGATCTACGAGCAGTACTTC.

This clone showed up just once. The same CDR3 arises from other DNA sequences in this sample as well. This chain uses TRBV2 with TRBJ2-7; tentative D call: TRBD1 (6 bases). Germline-derived CDR1 and CDR2 are SNHLY and FYNNEI. The CDR3 has 13 amino acids. V lost 2 bases, J lost 2 bases, and 7 bases lay in between. CDR3 protein: CASSESGAYEQYF. The CDR3 region has the DNA TGTGCCAGCAGTGAATCAGGGGCCTACGAGCAGTACTTC.

The V and J genes are TRBV5-1 and TRBJ1-1, with 8 positions matching TRBD1. The CDR3 length is 13 residues. V dropped 7 bases and J dropped 5; count of bases not matched to a gene: 7. Looked up from germline, CDR1 is SGHRS and CDR2 is YFSETQ. Written as DNA, the CDR3 is TGCGCCAGCGCAGGGGGCCTGAGGACTGAAGCTTTCTTT. Amino acid sequence: CASAGGLRTEAFF.

The chain uses TRBV2 and TRBJ2-7; D uncertain. The V gene lost 6 bases and the J gene lost 6 bases, with 15 bases spanning the gap. The CDR3 is made up of 13 amino acids. Germline V gene data show CDR1 as SNHLY and CDR2 as FYNNEI. In DNA form, the CDR3 reads TGTGCCAGCAGCGTTCTTTTTCCGGTCGAGCAGTACTTC. It specifies CASSVLFPVEQYF.

The rearrangement links TRBV5-4 to TRBJ2-3; the match to TRBD2 covers 13 bases. With 3 bases clipped from V and 2 bases from J, the junction kept 6 bases outside the gene matches. The CDR3 totals 17 residues. Germline V gene data show CDR1 as SGHNT and CDR2 as YYREEE (reference sequence). This chain's CDR3 is CASSSLGLAGITDTQYF. For the CDR3, the DNA is TGTGCCAGCAGCTCCCTGGGACTAGCGGGGATCACAGATACGCAGTATTTT.

J is TRBJ2-3 and V is TRBV10-2; D may be TRBD2 (7 bases). Germline V gene sequence: CDR1 WSHSY, CDR2 SAAADI. The ends were cut back, 6 bases at V and 2 bases at J, with 15 bases in the middle. The CDR3 runs to 15 residues. The CDR3 loop reads CASSLGAGATDTQYF. DNA of the CDR3: TGCGCCAGCAGCCTAGGGGCGGGGGCCACAGATACGCAGTATTTT.

The V gene is TRBV7-9, the J gene TRBJ2-1; D uncertain. The V end lost 1 base, the J end lost 6 bases, and 10 bases lay between the germline ends. CDR3 length: 14 residues. The germline CDR1 and CDR2 sequences are SEHNR and FQNEAQ (reference sequence). DNA of the CDR3: TGTGCCAGCAGCTTAGAAGGCTATAGCAATGAGCAGTTCTTC. Protein sequence: CASSLEGYSNEQFF.

Concerning this clone itself: Compared with germline, one end of the junction differs, possibly owing to a read error. The chain links TRBV6-6 to TRBJ2-7, with D possibly being TRBD1 or TRBD2 (5 bases each). This CDR3 is 11 amino acids long. Germline V lookup: CDR1 MNHNY, CDR2 SVGAGI (reference sequence). The chain's CDR3 is CASSTSWDRIF. The CDR3 bases are TGTGCCAGCAGTACATCCTGGGACCGAATTTTC.

The count of this clone is one. The gene calls are TRBV19 and TRBJ1-2, with D hard to call. The V end was cut by 1 base, the J end by 4 bases, with 10 bases between. Germline CDR1 LNHDA, CDR2 SQIVND (reference sequence). The CDR3 has 14 residues. CDR3 sequence reads: CASSIVAGSYGYTF. The CDR3 DNA follows: TGTGCCAGTAGTATAGTAGCGGGATCCTATGGCTACACCTTC.

The genes are TRBV27 and TRBJ2-1; TRBD2 agrees at 9 bases. Looked up from germline, CDR1 is MNHEY and CDR2 is SMNVEV (reference sequence). The trim removed 1 base at V and 0 bases at J, leaving 7 bases unmatched. The CDR3 is 18 residues long. This CDR3 is CASSLFPSGVSSYNEQFF. In DNA, the CDR3 is TGTGCCAGCAGTTTATTTCCTAGCGGGGTTAGCTCCTACAATGAGCAGTTCTTC.

With respect to this clone: Other DNA sequences in this sample translate to the same CDR3. The CDR3 spells CASSQQETQYF. DNA of the CDR3: TGCGCCAGCAGCCAACAAGAGACCCAGTACTTC. This chain joins TRBV4-1 and TRBJ2-5, with no clear D. V was shortened by 2 bases and J by 2 bases, with 0 bases between the two germline ends. The V gene's germline CDR1 is MGHRA and CDR2 YSYEKL. CDR3 length: 11 residues.

V is TRBV7-2 and J is TRBJ1-2, with D possibly being TRBD1 (6 bases). CDR1 and CDR2 from the germline V gene are SGHTA and FQGNSA. Between the trimmed V and J ends, which lost 3 bases and 5 bases, there was a span of 16 bases. This CDR3 has 15 amino acids. The CDR3 is CASSFLGGLFYGYTF. The CDR3 DNA reads as TGTGCCAGCAGCTTTCTGGGGGGCCTCTTTTATGGCTACACCTTC.

This chain links TRBV5-6 with TRBJ2-1; 12 nucleotides align to TRBD2. Germline V gene sequence: CDR1 SGHDT, CDR2 YYEEEE. V trimming: 0 bases; J trimming: 9 bases; junction bases outside the gene matches: 7. The CDR3 is 16 amino acids. The CDR3 nucleotides read TGTGCCAGCAGCTTGGAGACTAGCGGGAGAAGGGGTGAGCAGTTCTTC. This codes for CASSLETSGRRGEQFF. Supplemented by reference TRBV5-6 and TRBJ2-1, the full variable domain reads DAGVTQSPTHLIKTRGQQVTLRCSPKSGHDTVSWYQQALGQGPQFIFQYYEEEERQRGNFPDRFSGHQFPNYSSELNVNALLLGDSALYLCASSLETSGRRGEQFFGPGTRLTVL.

This clone was recorded only once. The J gene is TRBJ2-3, the V gene TRBV4-3; D gene uncertain. Germline assignment: CDR1 LGHNA and CDR2 YSLEER. Deletions cut 0 bases from V and 2 bases from J, with 9 bases between. The CDR3 loop spans 15 amino acids. CDR3 coding DNA: TGCGCCAGCAGCCAAGATAGGCAGGCCACAGATACGCAGTATTTT. Translated: CASSQDRQATDTQYF.

The table lists this clone with a few counts. The V call is TRBV30, the J call TRBJ1-5; no clear D. CDR3 size: 15 residues. Trimming shortened V by 7 bases and J by 7 bases, and 23 bases separated the two germline ends. Germline CDR1 GTSNPN, CDR2 SVGIG (reference sequence). The CDR3 is CALTTGPRTNQPQHF. The CDR3 bases are TGTGCCTTAACCACCGGGCCGAGGACCAACCAGCCCCAGCATTTT.